A selection of T cell receptor beta chains follows, all from one sample in a study of T cells in Graves' hyperthyroidism and ophthalmopathy. TCRdb re-derived calls from the multiplex PCR reads in MiXCR, one entry per CDR3 protein. The sample includes roughly 500,000 distinct CDR3 sequences, approximately 23% seen only once; the top ten take 45% to 50%. Input material: blood. These receptors came from a woman in her 70s with Graves' ophthalmopathy. Each CDR3 is given with its conserved first and last residue. D genes are given only for firm matches. Size is omitted from some rows. Given values are once, few, many or a class for expanded clones.

clone_size | d_call | j_call | v_call | cdr3_aa | cdr3_nt
many | NA | TRBJ2-1 | TRBV20-1 | CSATTGSRSNEQFF | TGCAGTGCCACAACCGGGAGCCGAAGCAATGAGCAGTTCTTC
many | NA | TRBJ1-1 | TRBV6-6 | CASSYGGEAFF | TGTGCCAGCAGTTACGGAGGGGAAGCTTTCTTT
NA | TRBD1 | TRBJ1-2 | TRBV6-1 | CASTRDRIGYGYTF | TGTGCCAGCACCCGGGACAGAATTGGCTATGGCTACACCTTC
NA | TRBD2 | TRBJ2-1 | TRBV25-1 | CASPRGTDETSGIYNEQFF | TGTGCCAGCCCTAGGGGGACTGACGAGACTAGCGGGATCTACAATGAGCAGTTCTTC
many | NA | TRBJ1-1 | TRBV6-1 | CASSDRSRGNTEAFF | TGTGCCAGCAGTGATAGATCCCGAGGGAACACTGAAGCTTTCTTT
many | NA | TRBJ1-1 | TRBV6-1 | CASSEKGRDTEAFF | TGTGCCAGCAGTGAGAAAGGGAGGGACACTGAAGCTTTCTTT
few | NA | TRBJ2-2 | TRBV6-4 | CASREADSGELFF | TGTGCCAGCAGAGAGGCCGACTCCGGGGAGCTGTTTTTT
NA | NA | TRBJ1-1 | TRBV28 | CASSSPPGGKDEAFF | TGTGCCAGCAGTTCACCCCCCGGGGGGAAGGATGAAGCTTTCTTT
many | TRBD2 | TRBJ2-1 | TRBV20-1 | CSARGTSGYNEQFF | TGCAGTGCTAGAGGTACTAGCGGATACAATGAGCAGTTCTTC
many | TRBD2 | TRBJ2-1 | TRBV2 | CASSPSSGDYNEQFF | TGTGCCAGCAGTCCATCTAGCGGGGATTACAATGAGCAGTTCTTC
many | NA | TRBJ1-5 | TRBV2 | CASSEAGDRHQPQHF | TGTGCCAGCAGTGAAGCGGGAGACAGGCATCAGCCCCAGCATTTT
NA | NA | TRBJ1-2 | TRBV27 | CAFRIVRYGYTF | TGTGCCTTCCGTATCGTTCGCTATGGCTACACCTTC
few | NA | TRBJ1-1 | TRBV20-1 | CSASSGSVNTEAFF | TGCAGTGCTAGCTCAGGGTCGGTGAACACTGAAGCTTTCTTT
NA | TRBD2 | TRBJ2-1 | TRBV18 | CASSPELAGDEQFF | TGTGCCAGCTCACCCGAACTAGCGGGGGATGAGCAGTTCTTC
NA | TRBD1 | TRBJ2-7 | TRBV11-2 | CASSEQGGGEQYF | TGTGCCAGCAGCGAACAGGGGGGTGGGGAGCAGTACTTC
few | TRBD2 | TRBJ2-1 | TRBV12-5 | CASGLEGTSANEQFF | TGTGCTAGTGGTTTAGAGGGGACTAGCGCCAATGAGCAGTTCTTC
once | NA | TRBJ1-1 | TRBV19 | CASIRGSGLTEAFF | TGTGCCAGTATCCGGGGCAGCGGACTAACTGAAGCTTTCTTT
NA | TRBD2 | TRBJ2-3 | TRBV6-5 | CASINTGGWPHTQYF | TGTGCCAGCATTAATACGGGAGGTTGGCCGCATACGCAGTATTTT
few | TRBD2 | TRBJ2-7 | TRBV11-1 | CASSPGLAGVTDEQYF | TGTGCCAGCAGCCCAGGACTAGCGGGAGTCACAGACGAGCAGTACTTC
many | NA | TRBJ2-1 | TRBV2 | CASSEHYGGLSNEQFF | TGTGCCAGCAGTGAACATTATGGAGGGCTCTCGAATGAGCAGTTCTTC
NA | NA | TRBJ1-1 | TRBV9 | CASSGGGVENTEAFF | TGTGCCAGCAGCGGAGGTGGGGTGGAGAACACTGAAGCTTTCTTT
few | NA | TRBJ2-5 | TRBV18 | CASSPTRQETQYF | TGTGCCAGCTCACCGACTAGACAAGAGACCCAGTACTTC
many | TRBD1 | TRBJ1-5 | TRBV12-3/TRBV12-4 | CASSHGQAVDQPQHF | TGTGCCAGCAGTCATGGACAGGCGGTTGATCAGCCCCAGCATTTT
NA | TRBD1 | TRBJ1-2 | TRBV19 | CASSPGQGRYNYGYTF | TGTGCCAGTAGTCCGGGACAGGGAAGGTATAACTATGGCTACACCTTC
many | TRBD1 | TRBJ2-1 | TRBV12-3/TRBV12-4 | CASSRTGFRNEQFF | TGTGCCAGCAGCCGGACAGGGTTTAGGAATGAGCAGTTCTTC
few | NA | TRBJ2-2 | TRBV4-3 | CASSQSTNTGELFF | TGCGCCAGCAGCCAATCGACGAACACCGGGGAGCTGTTTTTT
few | NA | TRBJ1-5 | TRBV28 | CAAGTLSNQPQHF | TGTGCCGCCGGGACACTTAGCAATCAGCCCCAGCATTTT
few | TRBD1 | TRBJ1-1 | TRBV2 | CASSWGQTTEAFF | TGTGCCAGCAGTTGGGGACAGACCACTGAAGCTTTCTTT
many | NA | TRBJ2-7 | TRBV12-3/TRBV12-4 | CASSLGAGSYEQYF | TGTGCCAGCAGTTTAGGGGCGGGATCCTACGAGCAGTACTTC
NA | NA | TRBJ2-1 | TRBV30 | CAWTTREGNEQFF | TGTGCCTGGACCACCAGAGAGGGCAATGAGCAGTTCTTC
few | TRBD2 | TRBJ2-7 | TRBV7-2 | CASSGGLAGTYEQYF | TGTGCCAGCAGCGGCGGACTAGCGGGAACTTACGAGCAGTACTTC
once | TRBD1 | TRBJ1-2 | TRBV20-1 | CSAGRTGNYGYTF | TGCAGTGCAGGGAGGACAGGGAACTATGGCTACACCTTC
few | NA | TRBJ1-4 | TRBV28 | CASRRRTGSNEKLFF | TGTGCCAGCAGGCGAAGAACAGGGAGTAATGAAAAACTGTTTTTT
NA | NA | TRBJ2-3 | TRBV28 | CASSSGAEGGDTQYF | TGTGCCAGCAGTTCTGGAGCGGAGGGAGGAGATACGCAGTATTTT
few | NA | TRBJ2-7 | TRBV4-1 | CASSQDRLVYEQYF | TGCGCCAGCAGCCAAGATCGACTAGTCTACGAGCAGTACTTC
few | NA | TRBJ2-3 | TRBV19 | CASRWGDARGTDTQYF | TGTGCCAGTAGGTGGGGAGACGCCCGAGGTACAGATACGCAGTATTTT
NA | NA | TRBJ2-5 | TRBV12-5 | CASGLAVTGLGQETQYF | TGTGCTAGTGGTTTGGCCGTAACAGGATTGGGGCAAGAGACCCAGTACTTC
few | NA | TRBJ2-4 | TRBV6-2/TRBV6-3 | CASSYGGTDKNIQYF | TGTGCCAGCAGTTACGGAGGGACCGACAAAAACATTCAGTACTTC
NA | NA | TRBJ1-2 | TRBV6-6 | CASSYGTSNYGYTF | TGTGCCAGCAGTTACGGGACTTCTAACTATGGCTACACCTTC
NA | NA | TRBJ2-1 | TRBV19 | CASSIDRGSSYNEQFF | TGTGCCAGTAGTATAGATAGGGGGAGCTCCTACAATGAGCAGTTCTTC
NA | NA | TRBJ2-7 | TRBV27 | CASVSGLTYEQYF | TGTGCCAGCGTATCGGGACTTACCTACGAGCAGTACTTC
NA | TRBD1 | TRBJ1-1 | TRBV5-6 | CASSIIPQGAGSEAFF | TGTGCCAGCAGCATCATACCTCAGGGGGCAGGGTCTGAAGCTTTCTTT
few | TRBD2 | TRBJ2-7 | TRBV20-1 | CSARLSGMAYEQYF | TGCAGTGCTAGATTAAGCGGGATGGCGTACGAGCAGTACTTC
NA | NA | TRBJ2-7 | TRBV27 | CASSLTFPYEQYF | TGTGCCAGCAGTTTAACCTTTCCCTACGAGCAGTACTTC
many | TRBD2 | TRBJ2-1 | TRBV12-3/TRBV12-4 | CASSQGLAGVENEQFF | TGTGCCAGCAGCCAGGGACTAGCGGGAGTGGAGAATGAGCAGTTCTTC
NA | TRBD1 | TRBJ2-7 | TRBV18 | CASSPDRNSYEQYF | TGTGCCAGCTCACCGGACAGGAACTCCTACGAGCAGTACTTC
few | NA | TRBJ1-1 | TRBV6-5 | CASSYPGRALSVSTEAFF | TGTGCCAGCAGTTACCCCGGCAGGGCCCTTTCTGTGAGCACTGAAGCTTTCTTT